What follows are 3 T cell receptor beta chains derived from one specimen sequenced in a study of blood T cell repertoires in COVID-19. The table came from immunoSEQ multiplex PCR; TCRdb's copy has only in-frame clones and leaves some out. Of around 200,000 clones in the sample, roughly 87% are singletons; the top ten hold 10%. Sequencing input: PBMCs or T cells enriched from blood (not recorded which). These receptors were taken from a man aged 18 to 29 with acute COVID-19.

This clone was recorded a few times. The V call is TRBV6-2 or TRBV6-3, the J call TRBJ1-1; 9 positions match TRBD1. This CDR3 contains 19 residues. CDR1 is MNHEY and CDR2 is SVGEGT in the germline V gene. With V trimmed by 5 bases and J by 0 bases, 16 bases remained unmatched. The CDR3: CASSPYSKGQGQLNTEAFF. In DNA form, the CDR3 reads TGTGCCAGCAGTCCATACAGCAAAGGACAGGGGCAACTGAACACTGAAGCTTTCTTT.

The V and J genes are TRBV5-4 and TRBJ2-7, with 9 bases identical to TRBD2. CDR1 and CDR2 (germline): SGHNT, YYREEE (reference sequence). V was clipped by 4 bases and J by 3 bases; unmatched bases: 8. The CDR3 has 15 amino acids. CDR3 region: CASSPVAGDGYEQYF. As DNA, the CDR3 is TGTGCCAGCAGCCCAGTAGCGGGAGACGGCTACGAGCAGTACTTC. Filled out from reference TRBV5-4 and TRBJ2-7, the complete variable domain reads ETGVTQSPTHLIKTRGQQVTLRCSSQSGHNTVSWYQQALGQGPQFIFQYYREEENGRGNFPPRFSGLQFPNYSSELNVNALELDDSALYLCASSPVAGDGYEQYFGPGTRLTVT.

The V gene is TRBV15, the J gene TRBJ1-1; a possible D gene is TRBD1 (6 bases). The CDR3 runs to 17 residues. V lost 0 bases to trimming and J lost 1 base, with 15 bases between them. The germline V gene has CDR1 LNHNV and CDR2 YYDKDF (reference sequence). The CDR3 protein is CATSRETFGTTNTEAFF. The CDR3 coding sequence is TGTGCCACCAGCAGAGAAACGTTCGGGACAACGAACACTGAAGCTTTCTTT.